These T cell receptor beta chains were read from a single sample in a study of post-analysis software for immune sequencing data. TCRdb re-called the PCR reads with MiXCR, one entry per CDR3 protein. The sample yields hundreds of thousands of distinct CDR3 sequences, less than 40% seen once. The sample comprised blood. These receptors originate from a girl between 10 and 17 years old with multiple sclerosis. CDR3s include the opening cysteine and the closing phenylalanine or tryptophan. The D gene is left open where the match is weak. Size values are once, few and many counts, or a class for expanded clones, and some rows have none.

d_call	v_call	j_call	clone_size	cdr3_nt	cdr3_aa
NA	TRBV12-3/TRBV12-4	TRBJ2-7	few	TGTGCCAGCAGTTTAACAGGAAGGATCTCCTACAATGAGCAGTACTTC	CASSLTGRISYNEQYF
NA	TRBV12-3/TRBV12-4	TRBJ2-5	many	TGTGCCAGCAGTTTCCGCCGGGAGACCCAGTACTTC	CASSFRRETQYF
TRBD1	TRBV7-8	TRBJ1-1	NA	TGTGCCAGCAGCTTACTGGGGGCAGGGGGCGTGAAAGCTTTCTTT	CASSLLGAGGVKAFF
NA	TRBV12-3/TRBV12-4	TRBJ2-4	NA	TGTGCCAGCAGTTTCACTCCTCAACCCCCCAAAAACATTCAGTACTTC	CASSFTPQPPKNIQYF
NA	TRBV28	TRBJ2-7	few	TGTGCCAGCACCTTCGACGGGACAAAAGGGAGGTACGAGCAGTACTTC	CASTFDGTKGRYEQYF
NA	TRBV12-3/TRBV12-4	TRBJ2-3	NA	TGTGCCAGCAGTTTGGTCAGGGCAGATACGCAGTATTTT	CASSLVRADTQYF
NA	TRBV7-8	TRBJ2-1	few	TGTGCCAGCAGCTTGTGGCGCGTTTACAATGAGCAGTTCTTC	CASSLWRVYNEQFF
TRBD1	TRBV10-3	TRBJ1-2	once	TGTGCCATCGAAGGGACAGGGAAGGATGGCTACACCTTC	CAIEGTGKDGYTF
NA	TRBV27	TRBJ1-1	few	TGTGCCAGCAGGTTCGGGGCCCTGAACACTGAAGCTTTCTTT	CASRFGALNTEAFF
NA	TRBV7-8	TRBJ1-6	many	TGTGCCAGCAGCCGGGGGAGCTCCTATAATTCACCCCTCCACTTT	CASSRGSSYNSPLHF
TRBD1	TRBV7-7	TRBJ2-1	NA	TGTGCTAGCAGCTTAGGGACAGGTCCTGGCAATGAGCAGTTCTTC	CASSLGTGPGNEQFF